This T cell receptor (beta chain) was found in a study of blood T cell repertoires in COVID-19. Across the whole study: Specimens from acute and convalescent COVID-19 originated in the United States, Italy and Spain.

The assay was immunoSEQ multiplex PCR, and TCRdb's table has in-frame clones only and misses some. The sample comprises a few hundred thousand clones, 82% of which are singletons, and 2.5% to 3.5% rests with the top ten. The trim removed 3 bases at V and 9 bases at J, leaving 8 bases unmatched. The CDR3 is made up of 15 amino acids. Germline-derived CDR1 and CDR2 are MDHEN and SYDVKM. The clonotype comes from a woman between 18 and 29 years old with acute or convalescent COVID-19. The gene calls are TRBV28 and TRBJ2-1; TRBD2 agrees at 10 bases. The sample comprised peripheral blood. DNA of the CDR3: TGTGCCAGCAGTTTCTTCAGCGGGAGGGCCACTGAGCAGTTCTTC. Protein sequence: CASSFFSGRATEQFF.